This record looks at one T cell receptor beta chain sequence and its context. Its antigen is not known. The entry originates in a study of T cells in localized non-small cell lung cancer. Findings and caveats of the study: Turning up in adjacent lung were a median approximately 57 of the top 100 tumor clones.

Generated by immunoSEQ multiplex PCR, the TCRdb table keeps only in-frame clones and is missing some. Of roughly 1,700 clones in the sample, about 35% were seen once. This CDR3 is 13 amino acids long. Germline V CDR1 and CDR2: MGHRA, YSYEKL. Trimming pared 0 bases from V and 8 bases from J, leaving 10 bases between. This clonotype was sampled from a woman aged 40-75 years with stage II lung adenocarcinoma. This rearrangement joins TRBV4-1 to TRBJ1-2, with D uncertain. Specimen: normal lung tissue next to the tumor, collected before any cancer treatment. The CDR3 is CASSQDNRGGYTF. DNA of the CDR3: TGCGCCAGCAGCCAAGATAACCGCGGCGGCTACACCTTC.